These 30 T cell receptor beta chains came from one sample sequenced in a study of STAT3 mutations in large granular lymphocyte leukemia (dated by TCRdb to between 2017 and 2020). The full study reports these points: At least one immunodominant TCRbeta clonotype was present in every T-LGLL patient, and multiple immunodominant subclonotypes appeared in about half of the T-LGLL patients.

Libraries came from the immunoSEQ multiplex PCR assay. TCRdb obtained this table from immuneACCESS and retained in-frame rearrangements with V and J assigned. These tables miss some clones; where compared with another copy, unresolved V genes account for less than half of the shortfall, and the remainder is unexplained. Across this sample there are under 2,000 clones, with roughly 86% seen only once. The top ten constitute 15% of the sample. No antigen has been identified for these receptors. Material for sequencing was peripheral blood mononuclear cells. The receptors here all came from a woman aged 40-49 years with T-cell large granular lymphocyte leukemia. Some clones in this sample may be carry-over from other donors' samples. The age is the age at diagnosis.

This chain joins TRBV18 and TRBJ2-7; D is perhaps TRBD1 (6 bases). V lost 6 bases to trimming and J lost 0 bases, with 12 bases between them. Looked up from germline, CDR1 is KGHSH and CDR2 is LQKENI. The CDR3 is made up of 14 amino acids. CDR3 in amino acids: CASSLRGGSYEQYF. CDR3 nucleotides: TGTGCCAGCTCGCTGAGAGGGGGCTCCTACGAGCAGTACTTC.

This chain links TRBV18 with TRBJ2-5; D ambiguous. The CDR3 totals 12 residues. V lost 3 bases, J lost 2 bases, and 4 bases lay in between. Germline values: CDR1 KGHSH, CDR2 LQKENI. The chain's CDR3 is CASSPLQETQYF. The CDR3 DNA follows: TGTGCCAGCTCACCTTTACAAGAGACCCAGTACTTC.

The rearrangement uses TRBV12-5 and TRBJ1-1, with TRBD1 matching 8 bases. V trimming: 6 bases; J trimming: 0 bases; junction bases outside the gene matches: 6. Germline V CDR1 and CDR2: LGHNT, FRNRAP. This CDR3 is built from 15 residues. CDR3: CASGPWTGLNTEAFF. CDR3 in DNA: TGTGCTAGTGGCCCCTGGACAGGGTTGAACACTGAAGCTTTCTTT.

The CDR3 region is CASSETGEAYGYTF. CDR3 coding DNA: TGCGCCAGCAGTGAGACAGGGGAGGCCTATGGCTACACCTTC. This sequence joins TRBV5-1 and TRBJ1-2; 8 nucleotides match TRBD1. This CDR3 is built from 14 residues. Looked up from germline, CDR1 is SGHRS and CDR2 is YFSETQ. J was trimmed by 4 bases and V by 5 bases; bases with no gene match: 7.

The V call is TRBV7-8, the J call TRBJ2-7; possibly TRBD1 for D (5 bases). Deletions cut 5 bases from V and 2 bases from J, with 10 bases between. In germline, CDR1 is SGHVS, CDR2 FQNEAQ. The CDR3 is 13 amino acids. The CDR3 here is CASSRDRTYEQYF. CDR3 nucleotide sequence: TGTGCCAGCAGCAGAGACAGAACCTACGAGCAGTACTTC.

This chain joins TRBV20-1 and TRBJ2-7; D gene ambiguous. The V and J ends lost 8 bases and 7 bases respectively, with 6 bases between them. This CDR3 is built from 8 residues. Germline CDR1 reads DFQATT; CDR2 reads SNEGSKA (reference sequence). This CDR3 is CSRWEQYF. In nucleotides, the CDR3 is TGCAGTCGGTGGGAGCAGTACTTC.

The rearrangement uses TRBV2 and TRBJ1-1; D gene ambiguous. Trimming shortened V by 7 bases and J by 6 bases, and 12 bases separated the two germline ends. The CDR3 is 12 residues long. Looked up from germline, CDR1 is SNHLY and CDR2 is FYNNEI. The CDR3 DNA reads as TGTGCCAGCACACTGCCACAACCTGAAGCTTTCTTT. Its translation: CASTLPQPEAFF.

This clone was found a few times. The chain employs TRBV27 and TRBJ1-1; TRBD1 might be the D (5 bases). The germline CDR1 and CDR2 sequences are MNHEY and SMNVEV (reference sequence). The ends were cut back, 2 bases at V and 0 bases at J, with 13 bases in the middle. The CDR3 covers 16 residues. This chain's CDR3 is CASSLLGGGLNTEAFF. DNA for the CDR3: TGTGCCAGCAGTTTACTTGGCGGGGGATTGAACACTGAAGCTTTCTTT.

This chain joins TRBV30 and TRBJ1-3; D is uncertain. From germline, CDR1 is GTSNPN and CDR2 SVGIG (reference sequence). Trimming shortened V by 0 bases and J by 4 bases, and 16 bases separated the two germline ends. The CDR3 covers 16 residues. CDR3: CAWSVLFGVRGNTIYF. The CDR3 DNA is TGTGCCTGGAGTGTGCTATTCGGGGTTAGGGGAAACACCATATATTTT.

J is TRBJ1-4 and V is TRBV25-1, with D hard to call. From germline, CDR1 is MGHDK and CDR2 SYGVNS. This CDR3 has 11 residues. Between the trimmed V and J ends, which lost 8 bases and 8 bases, there was a span of 9 bases. The CDR3 DNA sequence: TGTGCCAGCGAGTTTATGGAAAAACTGTTTTTT. Its translation is CASEFMEKLFF.

The chain links TRBV6-1 to TRBJ1-1; D is uncertain. Germline V gene data show CDR1 as MNHNS and CDR2 as SASEGT. The CDR3 has 15 residues. Trimming cost V 1 base and J 3 bases, with 12 bases left between them. CDR3 sequence (DNA): TGTGCCAGCAGTGAAGGGGCAGGTTGGGACACTGAAGCTTTCTTT. Its protein is CASSEGAGWDTEAFF.

V is TRBV29-1 and J is TRBJ1-2; TRBD1 might be the D (5 bases). The CDR3 runs to 13 residues. The V end lost 6 bases, the J end lost 4 bases, and 15 bases lay between the germline ends. In germline, CDR1 is SQVTM, CDR2 ANQGSEA. The CDR3 reads CSVPGRGGYGYTF. CDR3 bases: TGCAGCGTACCAGGGAGGGGAGGCTATGGCTACACCTTC.

The genes are TRBV2 and TRBJ1-5, with no clear D. Looked up from germline, CDR1 is SNHLY and CDR2 is FYNNEI. The CDR3 totals 14 residues. Trimming cost V 6 bases and J 4 bases, with 13 bases left between them. The CDR3, as DNA: TGTGCCAGCAGGAGGGTTGCGGAAAATCAGCCCCAGCATTTT. It specifies CASRRVAENQPQHF.

The chain is built from TRBV18 and TRBJ1-2; D is undetermined. This CDR3 spans 13 amino acids. V was cut by 4 bases and J by 8 bases, with 14 bases left in between. Looked up from germline, CDR1 is KGHSH and CDR2 is LQKENI. CDR3: CASSQGQTEGYTF. CDR3 bases: TGTGCCAGCTCACAAGGGCAAACGGAAGGCTACACCTTC. The full variable domain, in which reference TRBV18 and TRBJ1-2 provide the parts outside the CDR3, is NAGVMQNPRHLVRRRGQEARLRCSPMKGHSHVYWYRQLPEEGLKFMVYLQKENIIDESGMPKERFSAEFPKEGPSILRIQQVVRGDSAAYFCASSQGQTEGYTFGSGTRLTVV.

This chain connects TRBV5-1 to TRBJ2-7, with 7 bases that match TRBD1. The CDR3 has 14 residues. V shed 4 bases and J 3 bases; nucleotides not matched to a gene: 7. Germline loops: CDR1 SGHRS, CDR2 YFSETQ. The CDR3 nucleotides read TGCGCCAGCAGCCACCTTGACAGGGTCTACGAGCAGTACTTC. It codes for CASSHLDRVYEQYF.

V usage is TRBV25-1 and J usage is TRBJ1-1; D remains unclear. V was trimmed by 0 bases and J by 1 base, leaving 3 bases between them. Germline CDR1 and CDR2: MGHDK and SYGVNS. CDR3 length equals 13 residues. Written as DNA, the CDR3 is TGTGCCAGCAGTGAATACGGGAACACTGAAGCTTTCTTT. It encodes CASSEYGNTEAFF.

This clone was counted once. The V gene is TRBV4-1, the J gene TRBJ1-2, with 8 nucleotides matching TRBD1. The CDR3 sequence is 14 residues long. J lost 5 bases, V lost 0 bases, and 2 bases had no gene match. Germline loops: CDR1 MGHRA, CDR2 YSYEKL. The CDR3 sequence is CASSQDRTGYGYTF. The CDR3 DNA reads as TGCGCCAGCAGCCAAGACAGGACAGGGTATGGCTACACCTTC.

The CDR3 nucleotides are TGTGCCAGTAACCAAGACAGGGTTGATAATCAGCCCCAGCATTTT. Its protein is CASNQDRVDNQPQHF. The J gene is TRBJ1-5, the V gene TRBV19; 7 bases are shared with TRBD1. Germline V gene lookup returns CDR1 LNHDA and CDR2 SQIVND (reference sequence). The CDR3 is 15 residues long. The V and J ends lost 7 bases and 4 bases, in that order; junction bases with no gene match: 10.

J is TRBJ1-2 and V is TRBV10-3; TRBD1 aligns across 11 bases. The CDR3 is 15 residues long. CDR1 ENHRY and CDR2 SYGVKD come from the germline V gene. The junction had 7 bases not matched to a gene; V was cut back by 3 bases and J by 7 bases. The CDR3 is CAISDAGQGASGYTF. The CDR3 bases are TGTGCCATCAGTGACGCCGGACAGGGGGCGAGTGGCTACACCTTC.

The rearrangement links TRBV30 to TRBJ1-1; the D gene is possibly TRBD1 (6 bases). Germline V gene lookup returns CDR1 GTSNPN and CDR2 SVGIG (reference sequence). The CDR3 consists of 14 residues. V was trimmed by 2 bases and J by 1 base, leaving 11 bases between them. The DNA for the CDR3 is TGTGCCTGGAGTTCCCGAGGGGGGAACACTGAAGCTTTCTTT. This codes for CAWSSRGGNTEAFF.

The J gene is TRBJ1-5, the V gene TRBV5-4; TRBD1 might be the D (5 bases). The CDR3 extends over 15 amino acids. V lost 0 bases to trimming and J lost 6 bases, with 13 bases between them. Germline CDR1 and CDR2: SGHNT and YYREEE (reference sequence). As DNA, the CDR3 is TGTGCCAGCAGCTTGGGGGGCGGGGAAGGTCAGCCCCAGCATTTT. It is translated as CASSLGGGEGQPQHF. Together with reference TRBV5-4 and TRBJ1-5, the CDR3 gives the full variable domain: ETGVTQSPTHLIKTRGQQVTLRCSSQSGHNTVSWYQQALGQGPQFIFQYYREEENGRGNFPPRFSGLQFPNYSSELNVNALELDDSALYLCASSLGGGEGQPQHFGDGTRLSIL.

The J gene is TRBJ1-2, the V gene TRBV18; D is unclear. The CDR3 consists of 13 residues. Germline CDR1 reads KGHSH; CDR2 reads LQKENI. Deletions cut 6 bases from V and 5 bases from J, with 13 bases between. CDR3 loop: CASSLSLEYGYTF. Here the CDR3 DNA reads TGTGCCAGCTCCCTAAGCCTGGAGTATGGCTACACCTTC.

The CDR3 loop reads CASSLDSWEQYF. In nucleotides, the CDR3 is TGTGCCAGCAGTTTGGACAGCTGGGAGCAGTACTTC. The genes are TRBV6-1 and TRBJ2-7; TRBD1 might be the D (6 bases). Germline V gives CDR1 MNHNS, CDR2 SASEGT. V shed 5 bases and J shed 7 bases, with 12 bases lying between them. The CDR3 consists of 12 residues.

The chain is built from TRBV6-6 and TRBJ2-6; D is unclear. The CDR3 has 14 residues. Germline CDR1 MNHNY, CDR2 SVGAGI (reference sequence). Between the trimmed V and J ends, which lost 6 bases and 3 bases, there was a span of 9 bases. The CDR3 DNA is TGTGCCAGCAGCCTGGTGGTTGGGGCCAACGTCCTGACTTTC. Translated, it gives CASSLVVGANVLTF.

V and J are TRBV29-1 and TRBJ2-5; possibly TRBD2 for D (6 bases). The CDR3 is 15 residues long. Germline V gives CDR1 SQVTM, CDR2 ANQGSEA. The germline V and J ends were trimmed by 5 bases and 1 base, with 17 bases remaining between them. The DNA for the CDR3 is TGCAGCGTTAAACGGTTAGCGGTAACCCAAGAGACCCAGTACTTC. Translation: CSVKRLAVTQETQYF.

The CDR3 DNA reads as TGTGCCCCGGGCTGTGGGAGAGGCTTAGAGACCCAGTACTTC. It translates to CAPGCGRGLETQYF. The V gene is TRBV25-1, the J gene TRBJ2-5; TRBD2 might be the D (5 bases). Germline CDR1 and CDR2: MGHDK and SYGVNS. This CDR3 region has 14 residues. V lost 11 bases and J 4 bases, leaving 20 bases between the germline ends.

This chain uses TRBV12-5 with TRBJ2-7; D gene uncertain. The V and J ends lost 6 bases and 0 bases respectively, with 6 bases between them. The germline gives CDR1 LGHNT, CDR2 FRNRAP. The CDR3 extends over 12 amino acids. This chain's CDR3 is CASGPPSYEQYF. The CDR3 DNA reads as TGTGCTAGTGGACCCCCCTCCTACGAGCAGTACTTC.

The chain links TRBV28 to TRBJ2-7, with 9 bases matching TRBD2. From germline, CDR1 is MDHEN and CDR2 SYDVKM. The CDR3 sequence is 15 residues long. J lost 0 bases, V lost 8 bases, and 8 bases had no gene match. The CDR3 DNA reads as TGTGCCAGCTCCACCTCTAGCGGGAACTCCTACGAGCAGTACTTC. Its protein is CASSTSSGNSYEQYF.

V usage is TRBV5-1 and J usage is TRBJ2-6; D call uncertain. V was clipped by 4 bases and J by 4 bases, with 12 bases between them. The CDR3 sequence is 15 residues long. Per the germline V gene, CDR1 is SGHRS and CDR2 is YFSETQ. The CDR3 nucleotides are TGCGCCAGCAGCCCGGCCTGGGCCGGGGCCAACGTCCTGACTTTC. It specifies CASSPAWAGANVLTF.

The chain couples TRBV30 to TRBJ1-1; TRBD1 aligns across 8 bases. Per the germline V gene, CDR1 is GTSNPN and CDR2 is SVGIG (reference sequence). The CDR3 has 12 amino acids. Trimming at V came to 8 bases and at J to 10 bases, leaving 12 bases not matched to a gene. The chain's CDR3 is CAGIPGGARAFF. The CDR3 DNA sequence: TGTGCCGGTATTCCAGGGGGCGCGCGAGCTTTCTTT. Full variable domain (outside the CDR3, taken from reference TRBV30 and TRBJ1-1): SQTIHQWPATLVQPVGSPLSLECTVEGTSNPNLYWYRQAAGRGLQLLFYSVGIGQISSEVPQNLSASRPQDRQFILSSKKLLLSDSGFYLCAGIPGGARAFFGQGTRLTVV.